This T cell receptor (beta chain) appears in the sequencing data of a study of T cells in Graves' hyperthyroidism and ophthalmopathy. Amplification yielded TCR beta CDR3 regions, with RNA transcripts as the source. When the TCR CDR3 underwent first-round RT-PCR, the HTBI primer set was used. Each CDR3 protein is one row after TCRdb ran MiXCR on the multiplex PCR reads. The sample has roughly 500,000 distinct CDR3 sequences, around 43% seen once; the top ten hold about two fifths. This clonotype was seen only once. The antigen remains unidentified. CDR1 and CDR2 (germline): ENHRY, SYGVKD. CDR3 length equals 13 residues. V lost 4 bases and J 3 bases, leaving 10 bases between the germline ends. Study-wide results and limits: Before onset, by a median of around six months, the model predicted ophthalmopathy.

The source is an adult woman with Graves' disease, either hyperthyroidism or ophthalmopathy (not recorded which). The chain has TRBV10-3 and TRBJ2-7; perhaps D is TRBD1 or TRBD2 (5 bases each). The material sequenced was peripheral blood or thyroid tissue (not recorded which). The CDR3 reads CAISGDQNYEQYF. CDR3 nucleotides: TGTGCCATCAGTGGGGACCAAAACTACGAGCAGTACTTC.